This TCR beta chain comes out of a study of CD8 T cells in Susac syndrome. Study findings and constraints: Clonal CD8+ expansion in Susac was highest in TEMRA cells and active patients.

The CDR3 consists of 14 residues. Germline CDR1 reads SGDLS; CDR2 reads YYNGEE. V was cut by 3 bases and J by 0 bases, with 10 bases left in between. A word on this clonotype: As yet, its antigen is unknown.

Sequencing of TCR beta drew on CD8+ and CD4+ T cells from blood. Patients having Susac syndrome satisfied recently defined diagnostic criteria for definite or probable disease. RNA totalling about 0.5 to 1 ug underwent reverse transcription with random hexamers. TCRdb reanalysed the immunoSEQ multiplex PCR reads using MiXCR and keeps one entry per CDR3 protein. Among about 100,000 distinct CDR3 sequences, 95% were seen once, and the ten largest hold 0.25% to 0.35%. The receptor comes from a human donor with Susac syndrome. Source material: CD8+ T cells from PBMCs. The J gene is TRBJ2-7, the V gene TRBV9, with D perhaps matching TRBD2 (6 bases). The CDR3 nucleotides read TGTGCCAGCAGCGCCGGGGACTCCTCCTACGAGCAGTACTTC. This gives the protein CASSAGDSSYEQYF.